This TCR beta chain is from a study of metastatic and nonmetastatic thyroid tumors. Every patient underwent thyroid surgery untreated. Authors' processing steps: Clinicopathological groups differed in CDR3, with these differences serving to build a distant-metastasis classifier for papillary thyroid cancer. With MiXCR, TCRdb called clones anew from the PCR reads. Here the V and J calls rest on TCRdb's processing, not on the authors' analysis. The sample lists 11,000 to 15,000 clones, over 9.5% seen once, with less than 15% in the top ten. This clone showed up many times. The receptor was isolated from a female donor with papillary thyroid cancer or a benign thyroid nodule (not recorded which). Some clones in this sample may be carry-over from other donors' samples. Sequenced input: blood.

The CDR3 protein is CASSRASGPNYEQYF. CDR3 sequence (DNA): TGTGCCAGCAGCCGAGCTAGCGGGCCCAACTACGAGCAGTACTTC. This rearrangement joins TRBV3-1 to TRBJ2-7; TRBD2 matches at 8 bases. Germline lookup yields CDR1 LGHDT and CDR2 YNNKEL (reference sequence). V shed 4 bases, J shed 3 bases, and the junction held 8 bases outside the gene matches. This CDR3 is built from 15 residues.